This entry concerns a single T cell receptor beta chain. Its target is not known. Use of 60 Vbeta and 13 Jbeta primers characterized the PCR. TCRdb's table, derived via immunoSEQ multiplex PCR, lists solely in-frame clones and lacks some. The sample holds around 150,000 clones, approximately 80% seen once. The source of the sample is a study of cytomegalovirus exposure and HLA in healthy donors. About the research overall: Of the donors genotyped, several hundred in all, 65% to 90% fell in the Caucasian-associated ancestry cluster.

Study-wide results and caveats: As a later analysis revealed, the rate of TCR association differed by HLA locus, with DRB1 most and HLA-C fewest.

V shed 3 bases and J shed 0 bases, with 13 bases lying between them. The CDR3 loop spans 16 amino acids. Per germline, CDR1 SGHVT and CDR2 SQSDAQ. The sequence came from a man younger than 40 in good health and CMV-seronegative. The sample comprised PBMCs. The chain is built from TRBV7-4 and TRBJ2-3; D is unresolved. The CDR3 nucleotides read TGTGCCAGCAGCTTGCTAACGCAGGTGAGCACAGATACGCAGTATTTT. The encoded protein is CASSLLTQVSTDTQYF.